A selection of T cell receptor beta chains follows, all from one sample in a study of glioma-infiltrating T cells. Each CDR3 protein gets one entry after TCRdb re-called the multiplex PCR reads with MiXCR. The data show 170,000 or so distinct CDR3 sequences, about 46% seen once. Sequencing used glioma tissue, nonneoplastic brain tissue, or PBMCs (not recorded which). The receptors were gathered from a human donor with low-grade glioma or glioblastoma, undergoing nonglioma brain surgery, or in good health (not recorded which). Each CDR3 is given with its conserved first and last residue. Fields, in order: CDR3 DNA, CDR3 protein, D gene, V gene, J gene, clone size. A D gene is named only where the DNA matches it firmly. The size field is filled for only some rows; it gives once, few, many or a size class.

TGCACCAGCAGTGAACCGAGCGGGAACACAGATACGCAGTATTTT	CTSSEPSGNTDTQYF	TRBD2	TRBV25-1	TRBJ2-3	-
TGTGCCAGCAGTTTACCGGATTCTAGCTCCTACGAGCAGTACTTC	CASSLPDSSSYEQYF	-	TRBV6-2/TRBV6-3	TRBJ2-7	few
TGCGCCAGCAGCTTTAACAGGGGGAATGAGCAGTTCTTC	CASSFNRGNEQFF	TRBD1	TRBV5-1	TRBJ2-1	-
TGTGCCAGCAGCTTAGTGGACCAATCGAAGGGCTACACCTTC	CASSLVDQSKGYTF	-	TRBV7-2	TRBJ1-2	many
TGTGCCAGCAGTTTTTACGGGGACATGAACACTGAAGCTTTCTTT	CASSFYGDMNTEAFF	-	TRBV28	TRBJ1-1	many
TGTGCCAGCAGTGTGGTTGCGCAGTATTTT	CASSVVAQYF	-	TRBV2	TRBJ2-3	many
TGCGCCAGCAGCCCCCGAGCGGGACAGGAAGGAGATACCCAGTACTTC	CASSPRAGQEGDTQYF	-	TRBV5-1	TRBJ2-5	-
TGCGCCAGCAGCTTGGGCCCAGGGGGTTTAGGAGAGACCCAGTACTTC	CASSLGPGGLGETQYF	TRBD1	TRBV5-1	TRBJ2-5	-
TGTGCCAGCAGTTGGACAGGGGGTTATCAGCCCCAGCATTTT	CASSWTGGYQPQHF	TRBD1	TRBV28	TRBJ1-5	-
TGTGCCAGCAGCCAAGGAAGAGCGGACCGGTTTGGGGAGCAGTTCTTC	CASSQGRADRFGEQFF	-	TRBV3-1	TRBJ2-1	few
TGCGCCAGCAGCCAGACACCCGAACATCGGCGCGAGCAGTACTTC	CASSQTPEHRREQYF	-	TRBV12-3/TRBV12-4	TRBJ2-7	-
TGTGCCAGCAGGGCCCGCACAAAGAACACTGAAGCTTTCTTT	CASRARTKNTEAFF	-	TRBV11-3	TRBJ1-1	-
TGTGCCAGCAGCGTAGGGAGTAGCGACTACAATGAGCAGTTCTTC	CASSVGSSDYNEQFF	-	TRBV7-2	TRBJ2-1	-
TGTGCCAACTCAAGAGTTAATCAGCCCCAGCATTTT	CANSRVNQPQHF	-	TRBV28	TRBJ1-5	medium-sized
TGTGCCAGCAGGTTAGGCGGGACGGGGGCCAACGTCCTGACTTTC	CASRLGGTGANVLTF	-	TRBV7-2	TRBJ2-6	-
TGCAGTGCCTTGGGCCGCTCAGGGGACGCGACCCAGTACTTC	CSALGRSGDATQYF	-	TRBV20-1	TRBJ2-5	many
TGTGCCAGCAGCTTAGTGGGTGCGGATACGCAGTATTTT	CASSLVGADTQYF	-	TRBV11-2	TRBJ2-3	few
TGTGCCAGTAGTATTGGGATATGGACAGGGATGAACAAGCAGTACTTC	CASSIGIWTGMNKQYF	TRBD1	TRBV19	TRBJ2-7	-
TGTGCCAGTCGCGGGACCCAACGCTACAATGAGCAGTTCTTC	CASRGTQRYNEQFF	-	TRBV2	TRBJ2-1	many
TGTGCCATCAGTGCCGTAGCGGAGAACACCGGGGAGCTGTTTTTT	CAISAVAENTGELFF	-	TRBV6-1	TRBJ2-2	few
TGTGCCAGCAGTTTACCGGGAGACTCTACGAGGGGGTACTTC	CASSLPGDSTRGYF	-	TRBV28	TRBJ2-7	few
TGTGCCAGCAGTACTACAGGAAAGGGCACTGAAGCTTTCTTT	CASSTTGKGTEAFF	-	TRBV6-2/TRBV6-3	TRBJ1-1	-
TGTGCCAGCCGGATAGGGAAGGCTCAGCCCCAGCATTTT	CASRIGKAQPQHF	-	TRBV2	TRBJ1-5	-
TGCAGTGCACCGGGACTAGCGAACCAAGAGACCCAGTACTTC	CSAPGLANQETQYF	TRBD2	TRBV20-1	TRBJ2-5	-
TGTGCCAGTAGTCAAACGGACGGACAGTCGAACACTGAAGCTTTCTTT	CASSQTDGQSNTEAFF	-	TRBV19	TRBJ1-1	-
TGCGCCAGCAGCCAAGAATACGAGCAGTACTTC	CASSQEYEQYF	-	TRBV4-1	TRBJ2-7	-
TGTGCCAGCAGCCAGAGACAGGGGGATGGCTACACCTTC	CASSQRQGDGYTF	TRBD1	TRBV6-1	TRBJ1-2	-
TGCAGCGTTGCTGGTGTGGATGAGCAGTTCTTC	CSVAGVDEQFF	-	TRBV29-1	TRBJ2-1	-
TGTGCCAGCAGCTCCTCTCACAACAATCAGCCCCAGCATTTT	CASSSSHNNQPQHF	-	TRBV7-9	TRBJ1-5	many
TGTGCCAGCTCACCTCTGTTCGGGGACACTGAAGCTTTCTTT	CASSPLFGDTEAFF	-	TRBV18	TRBJ1-1	-
TGCAGTGCTAGGTGGGAGGGAATTAGAGATACGCAGTATTTT	CSARWEGIRDTQYF	TRBD2	TRBV20-1	TRBJ2-3	many
TGTGCCAGCAGCCCCGCAGGGGTTGAGGTGCAGTCCTTC	CASSPAGVEVQSF	-	TRBV6-5	TRBJ2-1	few
TGTGCCAGCAGCGGGGGGACTAGCGGGAGTCGGTACGAGCAGTACTTC	CASSGGTSGSRYEQYF	TRBD2	TRBV7-2	TRBJ2-7	few
TGCAGTGCTAGACGACAGGGGAGCAGCACAGATACGCAGTATTTT	CSARRQGSSTDTQYF	TRBD1	TRBV20-1	TRBJ2-3	many
TGTGCCAGCGTCCCAGGACTATATTCTGATGAGCAGTTCTTC	CASVPGLYSDEQFF	-	TRBV6-6	TRBJ2-1	-
TGTGCCAGCAGCTCTTTGACTAGCGTGGACACCTACGAGCAGTACTTC	CASSSLTSVDTYEQYF	TRBD2	TRBV7-9	TRBJ2-7	-
TGTGCCAGTAGTACGGGACTAGCGCGACTCGGCCAGCAGTACTTC	CASSTGLARLGQQYF	TRBD2	TRBV19	TRBJ2-7	-
TGTGCCATCAGTGAGTCCAAAGATAGCAATCAGCCCCAGCATTTT	CAISESKDSNQPQHF	-	TRBV10-3	TRBJ1-5	-
TGTGCCAGCAGCTATCGGACAGGGAGCCCCTATGGCTACACCTTC	CASSYRTGSPYGYTF	TRBD1	TRBV5-4	TRBJ1-2	-
TGTGCCAGCAGTGGGGGATACGAGCAGTACTTC	CASSGGYEQYF	-	TRBV3-1	TRBJ2-7	many
TGTGCCAGCAGTTACAGGTCGGGGAACAAAAATGAGCAGTTCTTC	CASSYRSGNKNEQFF	-	TRBV6-6	TRBJ2-1	many
TGTGCCAGCAGCTTTAGAACCGGGGAGCTGTTTTTT	CASSFRTGELFF	-	TRBV7-2	TRBJ2-2	-
TGCAGTGCTAGAGAAACGGGGACTGAAGCTTTCTTT	CSARETGTEAFF	-	TRBV20-1	TRBJ1-1	many
TGCAGTGCTAGGGTTCAGGGGACTAGCGGGAGTCGAGAGCAGTACTTC	CSARVQGTSGSREQYF	TRBD2	TRBV20-1	TRBJ2-7	many
TGCGCCAGCAGCCAAAGTCCTAGCGGGAGGGCCGGGGAGACCCAGTACTTC	CASSQSPSGRAGETQYF	TRBD2	TRBV4-1	TRBJ2-5	many
TGCGCCAGCAGCTCGAGAGTCGGAAACACCGGGGAGCTGTTTTTT	CASSSRVGNTGELFF	-	TRBV5-1	TRBJ2-2	few
TGTGCCAGCAGCTTTTCCGGGACAACCTACGAGCAGTACTTC	CASSFSGTTYEQYF	-	TRBV28	TRBJ2-7	many
TGCAGCGTGGTGAGGACAGGGACAGAGACCCAGTACTTC	CSVVRTGTETQYF	TRBD1	TRBV29-1	TRBJ2-5	few
TGTGCCAGCAGCTTAGCCGCCCCGGGGGAGACCCAGTACTTC	CASSLAAPGETQYF	-	TRBV7-2	TRBJ2-5	-
TGTGCCAGCGGAGGGGGGGCTATGGACACCGGGGAGCTGTTTTTT	CASGGGAMDTGELFF	-	TRBV6-1	TRBJ2-2	many
TGTGCCACTAGTCCCACTAGCGGGGTTTACGAGCAGTACTTC	CATSPTSGVYEQYF	TRBD2	TRBV12-3/TRBV12-4	TRBJ2-7	few
TGCAGTGCCCCCCCCGGGGGAGGATTCGGAGCTTTCTTT	CSAPPGGGFGAFF	-	TRBV20-1	TRBJ1-1	many
TGTGCCAGCAGTCCTGAGACAGGAATGTATCAGCCCCAGCATTTT	CASSPETGMYQPQHF	-	TRBV7-2	TRBJ1-5	-
TGTGCCAGCAGTCGGGAACAACTTAGGCCCCAGCATTTT	CASSREQLRPQHF	-	TRBV12-3/TRBV12-4	TRBJ1-5	many
TGTGCCAGCAGCTTAGGGATAGCGGTGAACACCTGGGAGCTGTTTTTT	CASSLGIAVNTWELFF	-	TRBV7-6	TRBJ2-2	-
TGTGCCAGCAGTAGGGGGGGGACCTGGGAAGAGACCCAGTACTTC	CASSRGGTWEETQYF	-	TRBV27	TRBJ2-5	many
TGTGCCAGCAGTCCTATGGAGGGTCAGCCCCAGCATTTT	CASSPMEGQPQHF	-	TRBV7-9	TRBJ1-5	many
TGTGCCAGCAGTTTAGAAGGGGGTCGGGGTGGGCTCAATGAGCAGTTCTTC	CASSLEGGRGGLNEQFF	-	TRBV12-3/TRBV12-4	TRBJ2-1	few